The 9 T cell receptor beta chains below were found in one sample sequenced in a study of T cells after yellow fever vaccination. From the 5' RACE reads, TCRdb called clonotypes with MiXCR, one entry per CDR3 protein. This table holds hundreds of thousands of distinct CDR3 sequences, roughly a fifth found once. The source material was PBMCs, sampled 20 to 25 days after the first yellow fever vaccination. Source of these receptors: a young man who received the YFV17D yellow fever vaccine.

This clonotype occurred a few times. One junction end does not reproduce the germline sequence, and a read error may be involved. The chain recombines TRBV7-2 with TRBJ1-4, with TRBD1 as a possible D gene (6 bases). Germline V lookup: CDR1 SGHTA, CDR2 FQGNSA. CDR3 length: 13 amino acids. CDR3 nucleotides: TGTCCCAGCAGCTTATATGGGGGCGAAAAACTGTTTTTT. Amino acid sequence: CPSSLYGGEKLFF.

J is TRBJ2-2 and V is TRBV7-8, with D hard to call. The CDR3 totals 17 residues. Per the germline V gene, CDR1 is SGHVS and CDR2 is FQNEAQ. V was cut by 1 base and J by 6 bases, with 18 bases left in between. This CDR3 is CASSLESGFSLAGELFF. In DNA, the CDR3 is TGTGCCAGCAGCTTAGAATCCGGTTTTTCGCTCGCCGGGGAGCTGTTTTTT.

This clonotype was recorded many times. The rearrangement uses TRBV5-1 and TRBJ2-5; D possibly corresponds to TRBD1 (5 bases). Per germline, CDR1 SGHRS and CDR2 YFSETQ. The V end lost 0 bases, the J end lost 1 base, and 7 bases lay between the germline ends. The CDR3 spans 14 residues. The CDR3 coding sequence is TGCGCCAGCAGCTTGGGGGGCCTCCAAGAGACCCAGTACTTC. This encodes CASSLGGLQETQYF.

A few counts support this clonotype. The CDR3 is CASSPPAGGLDTQYF. CDR3 nucleotides: TGTGCCAGCAGCCCCCCCGCGGGGGGGCTAGATACGCAGTATTTT. The chain joins TRBV6-2 or TRBV6-3 to TRBJ2-3; 9 bases fit TRBD2. CDR1 and CDR2 (germline): MNHEY, SVGEGT. The CDR3 length is 15 residues. V gave up 6 bases and J gave up 5 bases; unmatched junction bases: 9.

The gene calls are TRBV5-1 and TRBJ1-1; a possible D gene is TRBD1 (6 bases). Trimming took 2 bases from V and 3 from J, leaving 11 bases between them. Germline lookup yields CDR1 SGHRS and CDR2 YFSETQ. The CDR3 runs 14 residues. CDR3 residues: CASSLDTGYTEAFF. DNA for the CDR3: TGCGCCAGCAGCTTAGACACAGGGTACACTGAAGCTTTCTTT.

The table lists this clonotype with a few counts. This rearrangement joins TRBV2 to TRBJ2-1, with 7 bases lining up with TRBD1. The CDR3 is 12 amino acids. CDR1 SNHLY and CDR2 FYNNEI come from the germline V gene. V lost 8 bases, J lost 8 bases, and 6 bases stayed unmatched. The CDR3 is CASFAQGYEQFF. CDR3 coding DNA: TGTGCCAGCTTTGCACAGGGGTATGAGCAGTTCTTC.

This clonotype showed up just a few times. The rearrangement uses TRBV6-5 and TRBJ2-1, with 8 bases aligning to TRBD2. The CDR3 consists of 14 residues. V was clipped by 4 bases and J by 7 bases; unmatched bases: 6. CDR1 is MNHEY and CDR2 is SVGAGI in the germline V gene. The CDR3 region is CASSSPGGVNEQFF. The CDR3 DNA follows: TGTGCCAGCAGTTCGCCGGGGGGGGTAAATGAGCAGTTCTTC.

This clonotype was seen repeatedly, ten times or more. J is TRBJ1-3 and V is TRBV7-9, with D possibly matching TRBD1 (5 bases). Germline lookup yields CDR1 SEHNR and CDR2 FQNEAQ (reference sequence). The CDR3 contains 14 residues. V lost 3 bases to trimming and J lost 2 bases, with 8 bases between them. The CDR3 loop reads CASSFTGAGNTIYF. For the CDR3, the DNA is TGTGCCAGCAGCTTCACGGGGGCTGGAAACACCATATATTTT.

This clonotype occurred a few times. The CDR3 is CASSQDGLAKETQYF. The CDR3 coding sequence is TGCGCCAGCAGCCAAGATGGGCTAGCCAAAGAGACCCAGTACTTC. V usage is TRBV4-3 and J usage is TRBJ2-5; perhaps TRBD2 as D (5 bases). The germline V and J ends were trimmed by 0 bases and 3 bases, with 11 bases remaining between them. CDR3 length: 15 residues. CDR1 and CDR2 from the germline V gene are LGHNA and YSLEER.